This TCR beta chain was observed in a study of cytomegalovirus exposure and HLA in healthy donors. Whole-study findings and limits: As a later analysis revealed, the rate of TCR association differed by HLA locus, with DRB1 most and HLA-C fewest.

Germline V gives CDR1 SGHVS, CDR2 FNYEAQ. Trimming removed 5 bases from V and 5 bases from J, with 18 bases in between. This CDR3 region has 15 residues. 60 Vbeta and 13 Jbeta primers were used in PCR. Sequenced by immunoSEQ multiplex PCR; TCRdb stores in-frame clones only, minus some. The repertoire includes more than 130,000 clones, roughly 76% of them detected once, and under 4.5% sits in the top ten. This clone was counted between two and nine times. The antigen is undetermined. The sequenced sample consisted of PBMCs. The J gene is TRBJ2-5, the V gene TRBV7-6; a possible D gene is TRBD2 (6 bases). The clonotype was recovered from a man aged 18 to 30 in good health and CMV-seronegative. This CDR3 reads CASSPGGMLGETQYF. The CDR3 DNA reads as TGTGCCAGCAGCCCCGGAGGGATGTTAGGGGAGACCCAGTACTTC.